This entry concerns a single TCR beta chain. The data derive from a study of glioma-infiltrating T cells after dendritic cell vaccination. Clones were sequenced by immunoSEQ multiplex PCR, and TCRdb holds only the in-frame ones, with some missing. Of roughly 100,000 clones listed, roughly 80% were seen once; the top ten hold about 12%. Trimming cost V 3 bases and J 5 bases; bases outside gene matches: 11. The length of the CDR3 is 15 residues. Germline V gene data show CDR1 as SGHNT and CDR2 as YYREEE (reference sequence). This sequence originates from a human donor with glioblastoma. The specimen comprised blood, sampled before dendritic cell vaccination. The chain carries TRBV5-4 and TRBJ2-7, with 7 bases identical to TRBD1. The CDR3 DNA reads as TGTGCCAGCAGCTCGCCCCGGGACAGCCGCCACGAGCAGTACTTC. As protein: CASSSPRDSRHEQYF.